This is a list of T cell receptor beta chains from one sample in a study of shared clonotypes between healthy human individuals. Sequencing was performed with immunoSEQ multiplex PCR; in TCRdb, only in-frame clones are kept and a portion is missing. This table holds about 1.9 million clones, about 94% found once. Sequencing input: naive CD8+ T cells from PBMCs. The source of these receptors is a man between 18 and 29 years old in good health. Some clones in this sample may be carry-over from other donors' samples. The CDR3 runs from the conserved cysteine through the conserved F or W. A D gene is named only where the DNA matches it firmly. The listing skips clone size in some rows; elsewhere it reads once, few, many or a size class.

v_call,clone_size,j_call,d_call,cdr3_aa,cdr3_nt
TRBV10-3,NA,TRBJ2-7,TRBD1,CAISRTSGQGQHEQYF,TGTGCCATCAGTCGAACCTCGGGACAGGGCCAACACGAGCAGTACTTC
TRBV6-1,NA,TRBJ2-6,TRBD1,CASSAIHGTGVLSGANVLTF,TGTGCCAGCAGTGCAATACACGGGACAGGGGTCCTCTCTGGGGCCAACGTCCTGACTTTC
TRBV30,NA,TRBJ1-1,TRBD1,CACNLGTGGFSAFF,TGTGCCTGCAACCTCGGGACAGGGGGCTTTTCGGCTTTCTTT
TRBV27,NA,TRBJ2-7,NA,CASSPTSYYEQYF,TGTGCCAGCAGCCCGACTAGTTACTACGAGCAGTACTTC
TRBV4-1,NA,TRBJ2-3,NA,CASSHTTHTSTDTQYF,TGCGCCAGCAGCCACACAACGCATACCAGCACAGATACGCAGTATTTT
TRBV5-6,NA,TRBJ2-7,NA,CASSSGTYYEQYF,TGTGCCAGCAGCTCCGGGACATACTACGAGCAGTACTTC
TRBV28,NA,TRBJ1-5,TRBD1,CASSFGGQGNQPQHF,TGTGCCAGCAGTTTTGGTGGACAGGGAAATCAGCCCCAGCATTTT
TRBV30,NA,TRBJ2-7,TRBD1,CAWTRPQGFHEQYF,TGTGCCTGGACCCGGCCACAGGGGTTCCACGAGCAGTACTTC
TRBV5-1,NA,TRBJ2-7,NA,CASSLGGGREQYF,TGCGCCAGCAGCTTAGGAGGGGGTCGCGAGCAGTACTTC
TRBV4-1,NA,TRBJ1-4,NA,CASSQVLDYRKSEKLFF,TGCGCCAGCAGCCAAGTCCTCGATTACAGGAAAAGCGAAAAACTGTTTTTT
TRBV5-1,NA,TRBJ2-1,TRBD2,CASSLGFSGRADEQFF,TGCGCCAGCAGCTTGGGATTCAGCGGGAGGGCCGATGAGCAGTTCTTC
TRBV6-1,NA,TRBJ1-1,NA,CAGSHGTAPEAFF,TGTGCCGGCAGCCACGGGACGGCCCCTGAAGCTTTCTTT
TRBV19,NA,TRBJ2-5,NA,CASSARLGNQETQYF,TGTGCCAGTAGTGCAAGACTCGGCAACCAAGAGACCCAGTACTTC
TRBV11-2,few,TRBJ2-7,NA,CASSLGAYEQYF,TGTGCCAGCAGCTTAGGGGCGTACGAGCAGTACTTC
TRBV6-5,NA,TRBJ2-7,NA,CASSYEVNGYEQYF,TGTGCCAGCAGTTACGAAGTCAACGGCTACGAGCAGTACTTC